The rows below give T cell receptor beta chains drawn from one sample of a study of cytomegalovirus exposure and HLA in healthy donors. This table comes from immunoSEQ multiplex PCR, and its TCRdb copy is limited to in-frame clones, with some not included. Here the sample spans 100,000 to 150,000 clones, roughly 74% being singletons. Sequencing was performed on PBMCs. These TCRs come from a woman aged 45-60 years in good health and CMV-seropositive. CDR3s include the opening cysteine and the closing phenylalanine or tryptophan. The D gene is left open where the match is weak. Not every row has a clone size; where given, it reads once, few, many or a size class.

V	J	D	size	CDR3	DNA
TRBV5-1	TRBJ2-1	-	-	CASSLGGYDEQFF	TGCGCCAGCAGCTTGGGCGGTTACGATGAGCAGTTCTTC
TRBV2	TRBJ1-1	TRBD1	-	CASRQGLYTEAFF	TGTGCCAGTCGACAGGGACTGTACACTGAAGCTTTCTTT
TRBV5-4	TRBJ2-7	-	-	CASSLVGRFVGEQYF	TGTGCCAGCAGCTTGGTCGGGAGATTCGTGGGCGAGCAGTACTTC
TRBV5-4	TRBJ2-3	-	few	CASSPGADTQYF	TGTGCCAGCAGCCCCGGGGCAGATACGCAGTATTTT
TRBV6-5	TRBJ2-1	-	-	CASSTLGGRHEQFF	TGTGCCAGCAGTACCCTGGGGGGTAGGCATGAGCAGTTCTTC
TRBV18	TRBJ1-1	-	-	CASSWIGRGNTEAFF	TGTGCCAGCTCATGGATCGGGAGGGGGAACACTGAAGCTTTCTTT
TRBV5-6	TRBJ2-3	TRBD2	-	CASSDGTSGGTDTQYF	TGTGCCAGCAGCGACGGGACTAGCGGGGGGACAGATACGCAGTATTTT
TRBV9	TRBJ2-1	-	-	CASSVEGSGLGEQFF	TGTGCCAGCAGCGTTGAGGGCTCTGGGCTAGGTGAGCAGTTCTTC
TRBV18	TRBJ1-2	-	-	CASSPPGHASYPF	TGTGCCAGCTCACCACCGGGACACGCAAGCTACCCCTTC
TRBV7-2	TRBJ1-5	-	-	CASSPLGDWNQPQHF	TGTGCCAGCAGCCCCCTGGGGGACTGGAATCAGCCCCAGCATTTT
TRBV7-8	TRBJ2-3	TRBD2	-	CASSPGGLYTDTQYF	TGTGCCAGCAGCCCGGGAGGCTTATACACAGATACGCAGTATTTT
TRBV6-6	TRBJ2-7	-	-	CATRTESYEQYF	TGTGCCACACGGACAGAGAGCTACGAGCAGTACTTC
TRBV6-5	TRBJ1-2	TRBD1	once	CASSSPDRRNYGYTF	TGTGCCAGCAGTTCCCCGGACAGGCGAAACTATGGCTACACCTTC
TRBV13	TRBJ1-3	-	-	CASTGSGNTIYF	TGTGCCAGCACAGGCTCTGGAAACACCATATATTTT
TRBV5-5	TRBJ2-1	-	few	CATGNEQFF	TGTGCCACCGGTAATGAGCAGTTCTTC
TRBV11-2	TRBJ2-7	TRBD1	-	CASSSSQGTYEQYF	TGTGCCAGCAGCTCCTCACAGGGGACCTACGAGCAGTACTTC
TRBV11-3	TRBJ2-5	TRBD1	-	CASSLQGQGAGETQYF	TGTGCCAGCAGCTTACAAGGACAGGGGGCTGGAGAGACCCAGTACTTC
TRBV4-3	TRBJ2-7	-	-	CASSQDQGEAGEQYF	TGCGCCAGCAGCCAAGATCAGGGGGAGGCAGGCGAGCAGTACTTC
TRBV9	TRBJ2-3	TRBD2	-	CASSVLGGVNTDTQYF	TGTGCCAGCAGCGTACTCGGGGGGGTGAATACAGATACGCAGTATTTT
TRBV4-2	TRBJ1-5	-	few	CASSQPTDSHQPQHF	TGTGCCAGCAGCCAACCCACGGACAGCCATCAGCCCCAGCATTTT
TRBV19	TRBJ1-3	-	-	CASSTSRMGAGNTIYF	TGTGCCAGTAGTACCTCCCGCATGGGAGCTGGAAACACCATATATTTT
TRBV19	TRBJ2-1	TRBD2	-	CASMKSGGQYNEQFF	TGTGCCAGTATGAAGAGCGGGGGGCAATACAATGAGCAGTTCTTC
TRBV27	TRBJ2-2	TRBD1	once	CASFDREDTGELFF	TGTGCCAGCTTCGACAGGGAAGACACCGGGGAGCTGTTTTTT
TRBV6-1	TRBJ1-1	TRBD1	-	CASSGAGGYEAFF	TGTGCCAGCAGTGGGGCAGGGGGATATGAAGCTTTCTTT
TRBV2	TRBJ2-7	TRBD2	-	CASSLGGAGGNKQYF	TGTGCCAGCTCGCTTGGGGGAGCGGGGGGAAATAAGCAGTACTTC